This T cell receptor beta chain was documented in a study of shared clonotypes between healthy human individuals. Background on the study: The study drew on a couple of women and a few men aged 18 to 49 as donors.

CD4+ cell separation produced CD45RA+ naive and CD45RA-negative memory subsets. Looked up from germline, CDR1 is SGHTA and CDR2 is FQGNSA. This CDR3 spans 14 amino acids. A remark on this clone: One end of the junction is discordant with germline, which a read error may explain.

Only in-frame clones appear in the TCRdb table, and some are missing; sequencing was by immunoSEQ multiplex PCR. The table shows about 2 million clones, with 90% to 95% occurring only once. The clonotype was recovered from a man between 18 and 35 years old in good health. This rearrangement joins TRBV7-2 to TRBJ1-1, with TRBD1 as a possible D gene (5 bases). The sample comprised naive CD4+ T cells sorted from blood. As for subset: CD45RA+ positively selected. The CDR3, as DNA: TGTGCCAGCAGTTTAGCGGGGACCAGTACTGAAGCTTTCTTT. It codes for CASSLAGTSTEAFF.